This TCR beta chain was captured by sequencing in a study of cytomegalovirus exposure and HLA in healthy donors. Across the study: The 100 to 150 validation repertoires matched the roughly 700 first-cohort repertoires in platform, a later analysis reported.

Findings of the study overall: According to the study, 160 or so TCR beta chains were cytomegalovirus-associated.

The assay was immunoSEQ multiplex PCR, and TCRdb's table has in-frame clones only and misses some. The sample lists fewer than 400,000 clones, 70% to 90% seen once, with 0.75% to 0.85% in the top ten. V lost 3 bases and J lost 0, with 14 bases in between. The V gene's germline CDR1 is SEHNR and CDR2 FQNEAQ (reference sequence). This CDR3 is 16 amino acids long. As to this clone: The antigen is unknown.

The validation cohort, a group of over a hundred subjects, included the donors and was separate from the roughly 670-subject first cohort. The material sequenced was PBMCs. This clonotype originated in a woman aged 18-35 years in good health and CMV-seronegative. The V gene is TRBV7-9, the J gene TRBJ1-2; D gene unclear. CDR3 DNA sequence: TGTGCCAGCAGCTTGTTCGTAGGGAGCTCTAACTATGGCTACACCTTC. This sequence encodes CASSLFVGSSNYGYTF.